The TCR beta chain described here comes from a study of blood T cells in healthy people across ages. General observations from the study: It was found that TCR beta diversity correlated strongly with the percentage of naive T cells.

This clonotype has at least ten counts. The antigen is undetermined. The authors ran a second PCR of about 6 to 11 cycles using a sample-barcoded 5' primer and a J-beta primer mix. MiXCR, run by TCRdb on the 5' RACE reads, gives a single entry per CDR3 protein. The sample contains about 680,000 distinct CDR3 sequences, around 45% of which appear only once. The length of the CDR3 is 18 residues. The V and J ends lost 1 base and 6 bases respectively, with 22 bases between them. In germline, CDR1 is SEHNR, CDR2 FQNEAQ (reference sequence). Sequencing was done on a sample of blood. The J gene is TRBJ2-1, the V gene TRBV7-9; maybe TRBD2 (7 bases). This receptor was obtained from an older woman in good health. In DNA form, the CDR3 reads TGTGCCAGCAGCTTAGAGGGGGGGCAACGAACCCGATTCAATGAGCAGTTCTTC. Translating it yields CASSLEGGQRTRFNEQFF. The full variable domain, in which reference TRBV7-9 and TRBJ2-1 provide the parts outside the CDR3, is DTGVSQNPRHKITKRGQNVTFRCDPISEHNRLYWYRQTLGQGPEFLTYFQNEAQLEKSRLLSDRFSAERPKGSFSTLEIQRTEQGDSAMYLCASSLEGGQRTRFNEQFFGPGTRLTVL.